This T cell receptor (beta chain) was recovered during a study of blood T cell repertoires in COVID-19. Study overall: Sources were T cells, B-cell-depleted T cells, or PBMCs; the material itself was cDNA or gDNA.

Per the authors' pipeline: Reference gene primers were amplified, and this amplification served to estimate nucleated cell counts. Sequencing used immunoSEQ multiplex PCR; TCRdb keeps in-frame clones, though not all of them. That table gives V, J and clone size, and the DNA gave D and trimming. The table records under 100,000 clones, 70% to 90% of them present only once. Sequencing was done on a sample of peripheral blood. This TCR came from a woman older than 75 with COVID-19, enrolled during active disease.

CDR3 sequence: CASSIVPGGEAFF. In nucleotides, the CDR3 is TGTGCCAGTAGTATAGTCCCAGGGGGTGAAGCTTTCTTT. This rearrangement joins TRBV19 to TRBJ1-1; 7 nucleotides align to TRBD1. There are 13 residues in the CDR3. CDR1 and CDR2 (germline): LNHDA, SQIVND (reference sequence). Trimming removed 1 base from V and 7 bases from J; junction bases left unmatched: 3.